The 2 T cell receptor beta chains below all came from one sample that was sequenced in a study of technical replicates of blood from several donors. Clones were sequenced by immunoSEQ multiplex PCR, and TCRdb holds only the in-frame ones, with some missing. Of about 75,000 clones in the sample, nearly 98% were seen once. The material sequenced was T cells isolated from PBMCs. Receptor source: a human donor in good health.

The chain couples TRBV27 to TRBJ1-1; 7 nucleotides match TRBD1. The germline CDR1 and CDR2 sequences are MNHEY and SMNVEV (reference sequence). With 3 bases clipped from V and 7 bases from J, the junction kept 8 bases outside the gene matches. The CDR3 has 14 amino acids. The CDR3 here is CASSLRDRGHEAFF. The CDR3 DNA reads TGTGCCAGCAGTTTGCGGGACAGAGGACATGAAGCTTTCTTT.

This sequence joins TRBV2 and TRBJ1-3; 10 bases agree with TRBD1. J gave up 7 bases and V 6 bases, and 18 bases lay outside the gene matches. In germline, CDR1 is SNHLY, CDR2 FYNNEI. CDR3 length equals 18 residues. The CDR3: CASRGRGLGQGRINTIYF. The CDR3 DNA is TGTGCCAGCAGGGGCCGAGGTTTGGGACAGGGGAGAATCAACACCATATATTTT.